The TCR beta chain under discussion was sequenced for a study of vaccination and CD4 T cells after COVID-19 (dated by TCRdb to the early 2020s). Turning to the overall study: In the convalescent cohort there were six males and four females, among whom were two Hispanic individuals, seven Caucasians, two Asians and one multiracial person. Each participant got two doses of either the Pfizer-BioNTech BNT162b2 vaccine (n=8) or the Moderna mRNA-1273 vaccine (n=2). Post-COVID blood samples were collected from convalescent patients a median of roughly 100 days after diagnosis, with a range of about 30 to 170 days. Overlapping spike peptide pools from SARS-CoV-2 and from the common cold coronaviruses HCoV-NL63, HCoV-OC43 and HCoV-229E were used as culture stimuli. Post-vaccine blood samples were taken a median of about 70 days after the second vaccine dose, with a range of about 13 to 241 days. In roughly 11 COVID-19 convalescent patients and a handful of infection-naive healthy vaccine recipients, the spike-specific CD4+ TCR repertoire before mRNA vaccination was compared with the repertoire after mRNA vaccination. In an earlier paper using these donors, memory CD4+ T cell crossreactivity between SARS-CoV-2 and common cold coronavirus spike proteins was assessed at the TCR clonotype level. Control cultures used a CEFX viral epitope pool as positive control, an HIV-1 Nef peptide pool as negative control, or no peptide. Findings and caveats that apply to the study as a whole: The study included relatively few convalescent patients and did not analyze early timepoints after natural infection. The median number of SARS-CoV-2-reactive clonotypes rose from 20 to 25 after infection to about 40 after vaccination, but the change was not significant. In convalescent patients, a median roughly 83% of post-vaccine SARS-CoV-2-reactive clones were detected only after vaccination, and vaccine-specific priming was suggested by this finding. Of the vaccine-specific clones found in convalescent patients, nearly all (304 of 307) were mono-reactive for SARS-CoV-2 spike instead of being cross-reactive with common cold coronaviruses.

The treatment or condition label for this specimen denotes: approximately 10-day PBMC culture with coronavirus spike peptide pools or control peptides (ViraFEST assay). CD4+ T cells from unexposed donors were collected before the COVID-19 pandemic (2011-2018). To expand antigen-specific T cells with peptide pools and then pick out the expanded clonotypes through TCR sequencing, the study relied on the ViraFEST assay. PBMCs were cultured at a few million per well in IMDM supplemented with approximately 5.3% human AB serum and 10 IU/ml IL-2, with 9.5 to 10 ug/ml peptide pools added. Half of the culture medium was replaced with fresh IL-2-containing medium on days 3 and 7. After about 11 days of culture, CD4+ T cells were isolated by negative selection using the EasySep CD4+ T cell isolation kit. As cell number allowed, CD4+ T cells from unexposed donors were tested for reactivity to SARS-CoV-2 S and N and to four common cold coronavirus spike pools. Ficoll-Paque Plus gradient centrifugation was used to isolate PBMCs from whole blood, and the isolated PBMCs were then either used fresh or cryopreserved at -140C. Culture conditions were generally each tested in triplicate wells. The leukapheresis product used for the unexposed donors was purchased from a commercial source.

On this clonotype: Its antigen has not been determined. No base-level quality is on record; no much larger clone is a single base apart.

Including cysteine and phenylalanine, the CDR3 has 16 amino acids. CDR3 DNA only is kept here, 48 bases in frame from base 1. The germline V gene (reference sequence) sets CDR1 to DFQATT and CDR2 to SNEGSKA. V is cut back by 3 bases and J by 10 bases, with 11 bases in the junction unmatched. Library preparation used PCR. DNA from cultured CD4+ T cells underwent TCR sequencing with the Oncomine TCR Beta short-read assay at the Johns Hopkins FTIC core. Genomic DNA was extracted from the cultured CD4+ T cells with the QIAamp micro DNA kit. Oncomine TCR Beta libraries from cultured CD4+ T cells were pooled with unique dual indexes and sequenced on an Illumina iSeq 100. The authors processed their data as follows. Non-productive sequences were removed, and CDR3s not starting with C, not ending with F or W, or shorter than 7 amino acids were discarded. Antigen-specific clonotypes were identified with the MANAFEST web application by comparing peptide-stimulated wells with reference and other culture wells. To be called positive, a clone needed an FDR below 0.05, an odds ratio above 5, and a productive frequency above 0.1% in at least two of three replicate wells. Clonotypes that were significantly expanded in both SARS-CoV-2 spike wells and at least one common cold coronavirus spike condition were defined as cross-reactive. Using R version 3.6.1, CDR3 homology was evaluated through Levenshtein distances (stringdist) along with unrooted phylogenetic trees (ape). TCRdb reworked the public reads: Q25 trimming with fastp, MiXCR clone assembly, productive beta chains retained. Rows matching on CDR3 protein sequence are summarized as one entry with the most common DNA and genes. These V and J calls rely on TCRdb rather than the paper's analysis. Present in this sample are 7,500 to 9,500 distinct CDR3 sequences, about 48% of which were seen just once. The ten largest clones capture about a tenth of the sample.

The source material was CD4+ T cells from blood, cultured in vitro. The chain uses TRBV20-1 and TRBJ1-6; 11 central bases correspond to TRBD1. This sequence was found in a human donor in good health. CDR3 reads: CSARPSTGTGGSPLHF. The base sequence is TGCAGTGCTAGGCCCTCAACCGGGACAGGGGGATCACCCCTCCACTTT.